This T cell receptor beta chain is drawn from a study of beta chain features in type 1 diabetes. In the study overall: In age, gender and cell yields, patients were similar to healthy donors.

Findings and limits, study-wide: A moderate, significant TCRB CDR3 shortening appeared in type 1 diabetes across four CD4+ subsets.

Reverse transcription of all isolated RNA meant that expressed TCRB transcripts were sequenced. Produced via immunoSEQ multiplex PCR; TCRdb's table is partial and in-frame only. The sample has some 240,000 clones, 11% seen once; the top ten hold 1% to 1.5%. The germline gives CDR1 KGHSH, CDR2 LQKENI. Trimming cost V 0 bases and J 4 bases, with 2 bases left between them. The CDR3 contains 12 residues. Naive, central memory, regulatory and stem cell-like memory cells within the CD4+ compartment were sorted using CD45RO/CCR7/CD25/CD127/CD95/CD27. Without exception, sorted populations had purity beyond 95%. This clone was seen many times. What it binds is not known. This CDR3 is also generated by other DNA sequences in the sample.

Sequenced sample: central memory CD4+ T cells from blood. The chain recombines TRBV18 with TRBJ2-3; D is uncertain. The TCR sequence derives from a young man in good health. CDR3 nucleotide sequence: TGTGCCAGCTCACCACCGGCAGATACGCAGTATTTT. It encodes CASSPPADTQYF.